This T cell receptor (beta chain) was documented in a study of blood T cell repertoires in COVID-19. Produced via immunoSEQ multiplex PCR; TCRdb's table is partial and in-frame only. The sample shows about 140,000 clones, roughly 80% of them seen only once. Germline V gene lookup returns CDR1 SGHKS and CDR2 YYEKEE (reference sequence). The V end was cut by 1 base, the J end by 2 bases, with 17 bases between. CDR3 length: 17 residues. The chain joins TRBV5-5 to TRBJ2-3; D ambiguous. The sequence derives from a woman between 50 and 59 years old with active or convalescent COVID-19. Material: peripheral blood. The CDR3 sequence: CASSLIGGVQYTDTQYF. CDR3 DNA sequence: TGTGCCAGCAGCTTGATTGGCGGAGTTCAATACACAGATACGCAGTATTTT.